Listed below are T cell receptor beta chains from one sample, sequenced in a study of beta chain features in type 1 diabetes. Some clones are missing from TCRdb's copy, which holds only in-frame ones; the method was immunoSEQ multiplex PCR. Of some 48,000 clones listed, approximately 40% are singletons. Source material: stem cell memory CD4+ T cells from blood. The receptors come from a man between 25 and 39 years old with type 1 diabetes. CDR3s include the opening cysteine and the closing phenylalanine or tryptophan. The order of the fields is clone size, J gene, V gene, D gene, CDR3 protein, CDR3 DNA. The D gene is left open where the match is weak. Only some rows state a clone size, as once, few, many or a class for expanded clones.

size: few
J: TRBJ2-7
V: TRBV5-4
D: NA
CDR3: CASSLGTASYEQYF
DNA: TGTGCCAGCAGCTTGGGGACAGCCTCATACGAGCAGTACTTC

size: NA
J: TRBJ2-7
V: TRBV6-5
D: NA
CDR3: CASQRGGYEQYF
DNA: TGTGCCAGCCAAAGGGGGGGCTACGAGCAGTACTTC

size: few
J: TRBJ2-4
V: TRBV7-9
D: TRBD2
CDR3: CASTSGGSGRAGIQYF
DNA: TGTGCCTCAACGTCAGGGGGAAGCGGGAGGGCCGGCATTCAGTACTTC

size: few
J: TRBJ2-1
V: TRBV4-1
D: TRBD1
CDR3: CASSAGQGAVREQFF
DNA: TGCGCCAGCAGCGCAGGACAGGGGGCGGTCCGGGAGCAGTTCTTC

size: few
J: TRBJ1-1
V: TRBV18
D: NA
CDR3: CASSPLDHRNTEAFF
DNA: TGTGCCAGCTCGCCGTTAGATCATCGTAACACTGAAGCTTTCTTT

size: NA
J: TRBJ1-5
V: TRBV28
D: NA
CDR3: CASRRGRQPQHF
DNA: TGTGCCAGCAGAAGGGGGAGACAGCCCCAGCATTTT

size: NA
J: TRBJ1-5
V: TRBV9
D: TRBD1
CDR3: CASSGYGTGMYSNQPQHF
DNA: TGTGCCAGCAGCGGGTACGGGACAGGGATGTATAGCAATCAGCCCCAGCATTTT

size: few
J: TRBJ2-5
V: TRBV28
D: NA
CDR3: CASSLVRETQYF
DNA: TGTGCCAGCAGTCTAGTTCGGGAGACCCAGTACTTC

size: NA
J: TRBJ2-7
V: TRBV28
D: TRBD1
CDR3: CATRWTGSYEQYF
DNA: TGTGCCACCCGGTGGACAGGGTCCTACGAGCAGTACTTC

size: few
J: TRBJ2-1
V: TRBV6-4
D: TRBD2
CDR3: CASSALAGVTNEQFF
DNA: TGTGCCAGCAGTGCCCTAGCGGGAGTCACCAATGAGCAGTTCTTC

size: few
J: TRBJ2-1
V: TRBV6-5
D: TRBD2
CDR3: CASRLAGGILDEQFF
DNA: TGTGCCAGCAGACTAGCGGGAGGGATCTTGGATGAGCAGTTCTTC

size: NA
J: TRBJ2-5
V: TRBV7-6
D: TRBD2
CDR3: CASSLVAGGETQYF
DNA: TGTGCCAGCAGCTTAGTTGCGGGGGGAGAGACCCAGTACTTC

size: once
J: TRBJ2-7
V: TRBV5-4
D: NA
CDR3: CASSPGIGYEQYF
DNA: TGTGCCAGCAGCCCGGGGATCGGTTACGAGCAGTACTTC

size: few
J: TRBJ2-5
V: TRBV10-3
D: TRBD1
CDR3: CAISESGTGKETQYF
DNA: TGTGCCATCAGTGAGTCCGGGACAGGGAAAGAGACCCAGTACTTC

size: NA
J: TRBJ2-4
V: TRBV30
D: NA
CDR3: CAWSVQTNGNIQYF
DNA: TGTGCCTGGAGTGTACAGACTAACGGAAACATTCAGTACTTC

size: once
J: TRBJ1-5
V: TRBV19
D: NA
CDR3: CASSTGVNQPQHF
DNA: TGTGCCAGTAGTACAGGGGTCAATCAGCCCCAGCATTTT

size: NA
J: TRBJ2-5
V: TRBV5-1
D: TRBD1
CDR3: CASRRRQGARETQYF
DNA: TGCGCCAGCAGGCGACGACAGGGGGCGAGGGAGACCCAGTACTTC

size: few
J: TRBJ2-1
V: TRBV5-1
D: TRBD2
CDR3: CASSLLAGVLNEQFF
DNA: TGCGCCAGCAGCTTGCTGGCGGGAGTCCTCAATGAGCAGTTCTTC

size: NA
J: TRBJ2-1
V: TRBV5-4
D: NA
CDR3: CASRPDVAVRYNEQFF
DNA: TGTGCCAGCCGTCCTGACGTAGCGGTTCGGTACAATGAGCAGTTCTTC

size: few
J: TRBJ1-4
V: TRBV7-2
D: NA
CDR3: CASSLVQEKLFF
DNA: TGTGCCAGCAGCTTAGTCCAGGAAAAACTGTTTTTT

size: few
J: TRBJ1-2
V: TRBV2
D: NA
CDR3: CASIPRGGVNGYTF
DNA: TGTGCCAGCATTCCGAGGGGAGGAGTAAATGGCTACACCTTC

size: NA
J: TRBJ2-7
V: TRBV9
D: NA
CDR3: CASSPGPSYYEQYF
DNA: TGTGCCAGCAGCCCAGGCCCTAGCTACTACGAGCAGTACTTC

size: few
J: TRBJ2-7
V: TRBV5-4
D: TRBD1
CDR3: CASSPRQGPYEQYF
DNA: TGTGCCAGCTCCCCTCGACAGGGACCCTACGAGCAGTACTTC

size: NA
J: TRBJ2-7
V: TRBV5-4
D: NA
CDR3: CASSSSSSYEQYF
DNA: TGTGCCAGCAGCTCTTCGAGCTCCTACGAGCAGTACTTC

size: NA
J: TRBJ1-3
V: TRBV5-1
D: NA
CDR3: CASSSGQLSGNTIYF
DNA: TGCGCCAGCAGCTCGGGACAACTATCTGGAAACACCATATATTTT

size: NA
J: TRBJ2-1
V: TRBV5-4
D: TRBD2
CDR3: CASSPRIAGSGNEQFF
DNA: TGTGCCAGCAGCCCCCGAATAGCGGGCTCAGGCAATGAGCAGTTCTTC

size: NA
J: TRBJ2-2
V: TRBV9
D: TRBD2
CDR3: CASSVLPAGAVTGELFF
DNA: TGTGCCAGCAGCGTTTTACCAGCGGGAGCGGTAACCGGGGAGCTGTTTTTT

size: few
J: TRBJ2-5
V: TRBV2
D: NA
CDR3: CASSLQETQYF
DNA: TGTGCCAGCAGCCTCCAAGAGACCCAGTACTTC

size: NA
J: TRBJ2-1
V: TRBV27
D: NA
CDR3: CASSFIGGKNEQFF
DNA: TGTGCCAGCAGTTTCATAGGGGGTAAGAATGAGCAGTTCTTC

size: few
J: TRBJ2-5
V: TRBV7-2
D: NA
CDR3: CASSPRGSRETQYF
DNA: TGTGCCAGCAGCCCCAGGGGATCCAGGGAGACCCAGTACTTC

size: NA
J: TRBJ2-1
V: TRBV27
D: TRBD2
CDR3: CASRAGGPPSYNEQFF
DNA: TGTGCCAGCAGGGCGGGGGGACCCCCAAGTTACAATGAGCAGTTCTTC

size: NA
J: TRBJ2-7
V: TRBV5-1
D: TRBD2
CDR3: CASSPGTSSYEQYF
DNA: TGCGCCAGCAGCCCCGGGACTAGCAGTTACGAGCAGTACTTC

size: few
J: TRBJ2-3
V: TRBV5-1
D: NA
CDR3: CASSLVVLLGKYTDTQYF
DNA: TGCGCCAGCAGCTTGGTGGTCCTACTGGGCAAGTACACGGATACGCAGTATTTT

size: NA
J: TRBJ2-7
V: TRBV9
D: NA
CDR3: CASSPQGYEQYF
DNA: TGTGCCAGCAGCCCCCAGGGGTACGAGCAGTACTTC